The 17 T cell receptor beta chains below all came from one sample that was sequenced in a study of blood T cell repertoires in COVID-19. The assay was immunoSEQ multiplex PCR, and TCRdb's table has in-frame clones only and misses some. The sample yields about 78,000 clones, roughly 88% seen once. The material sequenced was peripheral blood. All receptors derive from a woman in her fifties or sixties in a cohort sampled during active COVID-19.

This clone was picked up a small number of times. The rearrangement uses TRBV12-5 and TRBJ2-7; D gene ambiguous. V lost 0 bases to trimming and J lost 6 bases, with 9 bases between them. The germline CDR1 and CDR2 sequences are LGHNT and FRNRAP. The CDR3 spans 13 residues. CDR3 amino acids: CASGLVETSEQYF. For the CDR3, the DNA is TGTGCTAGTGGTTTGGTTGAGACTTCCGAGCAGTACTTC.

The genes are TRBV28 and TRBJ1-3; D possibly corresponds to TRBD1 (5 bases). V lost 6 bases and J lost 1, with 16 bases in between. Germline CDR1 reads MDHEN; CDR2 reads SYDVKM. The CDR3 spans 16 residues. The CDR3 DNA reads TGTGCCAGCAGGTCCCCTCAGGGAAGTTCTGGAAACACCATATATTTT. It translates to CASRSPQGSSGNTIYF.

This clone was seen only once. The chain recombines TRBV4-1 with TRBJ2-7; 8 bases agree with TRBD1. This CDR3 region has 15 residues. The V and J ends lost 6 bases and 1 base, in that order; junction bases with no gene match: 8. CDR1 is MGHRA, CDR2 YSYEKL, per germline. CDR3 bases: TGCGCCAGCAGAACCGGGACAGGTGCGTCCTACGAGCAGTACTTC. It is translated as CASRTGTGASYEQYF.

The chain recombines TRBV3-1 (or the pseudogene TRBV3-2) with TRBJ2-3; no reliable D call. Germline CDR1 reads LGHDT; CDR2 reads YNNKEL (reference sequence). V lost 1 base to trimming and J lost 2 bases, with 10 bases between them. The CDR3 consists of 15 residues. The CDR3 sequence: CASSQARVHTDTQYF. Here the CDR3 DNA reads TGTGCCAGCAGCCAAGCGAGAGTCCACACAGATACGCAGTATTTT.

V usage is TRBV18 and J usage is TRBJ2-7; 7 positions agree with TRBD1. The trim removed 0 bases at V and 2 bases at J, leaving 7 bases unmatched. The CDR3 is 16 amino acids. Germline V CDR1 and CDR2: KGHSH, LQKENI. CDR3 DNA: TGTGCCAGCTCACCACCCACGGGCGGACAGGCCTACGAGCAGTACTTC. Encoded protein: CASSPPTGGQAYEQYF.

The chain recombines TRBV16 with TRBJ1-1; maybe TRBD1 (5 bases). This CDR3 has 14 residues. Germline CDR1 reads KGHSY; CDR2 reads FQNENV. Trimming stripped 4 bases from V and 3 bases from J, with 12 bases between. DNA for the CDR3: TGTGCCAGCAGCCGATCGACAGTGGACACTGAAGCTTTCTTT. Translation gives CASSRSTVDTEAFF.

In its sample, this clone was seen a few times. This chain connects TRBV3-1 (or the pseudogene TRBV3-2) to TRBJ2-2; D gene uncertain. There are 13 residues in the CDR3. V was pared by 3 bases and J by 6 bases, with 8 bases between. Germline V gives CDR1 LGHDT, CDR2 YNNKEL (reference sequence). The CDR3 is CASSQIVAGELFF. The CDR3 region has the DNA TGTGCCAGCAGCCAGATCGTAGCCGGGGAGCTGTTTTTT.

The chain combines TRBV3-1 (or the pseudogene TRBV3-2) with TRBJ2-1, with 12 positions matching TRBD2. This CDR3 has 20 amino acids. Germline values: CDR1 LGHDT, CDR2 YNNKEL (reference sequence). V was pared by 1 base and J by 2 bases, with 12 bases of the junction left unmatched. DNA of the CDR3: TGTGCCAGCAGCCAAGGTCGGACTAGCGGGATGATGGGACCCTACAATGAGCAGTTCTTC. It codes for CASSQGRTSGMMGPYNEQFF.

The chain recombines TRBV28 with TRBJ2-5; the match to TRBD2 covers 7 bases. Germline V CDR1 and CDR2: MDHEN, SYDVKM. J gave up 2 bases and V 6 bases, and 3 bases lay outside the gene matches. There are 13 residues in the CDR3. CDR3 DNA: TGTGCCAGCAGAGACGGGGGGCAAGAGACCCAGTACTTC. It is translated as CASRDGGQETQYF.

There are a few counts of this clone. V gene TRBV15 combines with J gene TRBJ2-7, with 8 bases aligning to TRBD2. CDR3 length equals 15 residues. Losses at the gene ends were 5 bases for V and 6 bases for J; bases not matched to a gene: 12. Germline V gene data show CDR1 as LNHNV and CDR2 as YYDKDF (reference sequence). CDR3 DNA sequence: TGTGCCACCAGCCTCGGCGAGAGCGGGAGTTCCGAGCAGTACTTC. Translating gives CATSLGESGSSEQYF. Complete variable domain (other parts from reference TRBV15 and TRBJ2-7): DAMVIQNPRYQVTQFGKPVTLSCSQTLNHNVMYWYQQKSSQAPKLLFHYYDKDFNNEADTPDNFQSRRPNTSFCFLDIRSPGLGDTAMYLCATSLGESGSSEQYFGPGTRLTVT.

The chain joins TRBV5-1 to TRBJ2-3, with 7 positions matching TRBD2. This CDR3 spans 16 amino acids. The V gene's germline CDR1 is SGHRS and CDR2 YFSETQ. V trimming: 5 bases; J trimming: 3 bases; junction bases outside the gene matches: 12. The CDR3 loop reads CASRGGSGSRTDTQYF. For the CDR3, the DNA is TGCGCCAGCAGGGGAGGGTCGGGGTCGAGGACAGATACGCAGTATTTT.

The rearrangement uses TRBV7-9 and TRBJ2-5, with a weak D call TRBD2 (5 bases). Looked up from germline, CDR1 is SEHNR and CDR2 is FQNEAQ (reference sequence). V lost 7 bases, J lost 4 bases, and 10 bases lay in between. The CDR3 loop spans 12 amino acids. The DNA of the CDR3 is TGTGCCAGCACCAAGGAGGCAGAGACCCAGTACTTC. It translates to CASTKEAETQYF.

The chain carries TRBV5-1 and TRBJ1-2; D is possibly TRBD1 (5 bases). From germline, CDR1 is SGHRS and CDR2 YFSETQ. The CDR3 runs 14 residues. The V end was cut by 2 bases, the J end by 8 bases, with 16 bases between. The CDR3 reads CASSFGAELGGYTF. CDR3 DNA sequence: TGCGCCAGCAGCTTTGGGGCCGAGCTGGGGGGCTACACCTTC.

This rearrangement joins TRBV19 to TRBJ2-3; 7 bases align to TRBD2. Germline V gives CDR1 LNHDA, CDR2 SQIVND (reference sequence). The V and J ends lost 8 bases and 4 bases, in that order; junction bases with no gene match: 12. The CDR3 consists of 15 residues. The CDR3 sequence: CASGTGRELADTQYF. As DNA, the CDR3 is TGTGCCAGTGGGACCGGGCGGGAGCTTGCAGATACGCAGTATTTT. The whole variable domain, filled in from reference TRBV19 and TRBJ2-3, reads DGGITQSPKYLFRKEGQNVTLSCEQNLNHDAMYWYRQDPGQGLRLIYYSQIVNDFQKGDIAEGYSVSREKKESFPLTVTSAQKNPTAFYLCASGTGRELADTQYFGPGTRLTVL.

This clone was counted between two and nine times. This chain joins TRBV10-1 and TRBJ2-7, with 7 bases aligning to TRBD2. The CDR3 has 14 residues. With V trimmed by 2 bases and J by 3 bases, 4 bases remained unmatched. Germline CDR1 WNHNN, CDR2 SYGVQD (reference sequence). The CDR3 sequence: CASSESGAFYEQYF. CDR3 DNA sequence: TGCGCCAGCAGTGAGAGCGGGGCGTTCTACGAGCAGTACTTC.

V is TRBV5-1 and J is TRBJ2-2; the D gene is possibly TRBD2 (6 bases). CDR3 size: 17 residues. Between the trimmed V and J ends, which lost 10 bases and 0 bases, there was a span of 22 bases. Germline CDR1 reads SGHRS; CDR2 reads YFSETQ. DNA of the CDR3: TGCGCCGGCAACCGAGGCCGGGACTGGTCGAACACCGGGGAGCTGTTTTTT. This codes for CAGNRGRDWSNTGELFF. The entire variable domain, with the rest obtained from reference TRBV5-1 and TRBJ2-2, is as follows: KAGVTQTPRYLIKTRGQQVTLSCSPISGHRSVSWYQQTPGQGLQFLFEYFSETQRNKGNFPGRFSGRQFSNSRSEMNVSTLELGDSALYLCAGNRGRDWSNTGELFFGEGSRLTVL.

This rearrangement joins TRBV2 to TRBJ1-1, with a tentative D call TRBD1 (6 bases). V was clipped by 8 bases and J by 5 bases, with 18 bases between them. The CDR3 is made up of 14 amino acids. Germline V gives CDR1 SNHLY, CDR2 FYNNEI. Here the CDR3 DNA reads TGTGCCAGCCGCGTAACAGGGCTAGGAACTGAAGCTTTCTTT. This codes for CASRVTGLGTEAFF.